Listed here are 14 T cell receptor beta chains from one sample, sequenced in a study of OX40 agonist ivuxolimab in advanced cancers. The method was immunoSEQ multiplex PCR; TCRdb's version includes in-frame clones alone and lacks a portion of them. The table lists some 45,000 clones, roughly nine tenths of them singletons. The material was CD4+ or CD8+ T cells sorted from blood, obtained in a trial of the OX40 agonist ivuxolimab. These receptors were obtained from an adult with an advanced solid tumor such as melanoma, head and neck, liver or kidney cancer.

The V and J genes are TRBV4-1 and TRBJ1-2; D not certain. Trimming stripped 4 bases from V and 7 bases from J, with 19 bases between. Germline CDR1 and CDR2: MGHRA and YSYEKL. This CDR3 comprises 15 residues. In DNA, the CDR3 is TGCGCCAGCAGCCCCGGGTGGAGGGAAGATGGTGGCTACACCTTC. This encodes CASSPGWREDGGYTF.

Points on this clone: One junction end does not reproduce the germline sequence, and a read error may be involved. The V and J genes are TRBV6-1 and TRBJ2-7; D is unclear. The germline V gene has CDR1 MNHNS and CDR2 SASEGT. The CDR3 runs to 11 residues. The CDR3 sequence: CASSENYVQYF. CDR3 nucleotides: TGTGCCAGCAGTGAAAACTACGTGCAGTACTTC.

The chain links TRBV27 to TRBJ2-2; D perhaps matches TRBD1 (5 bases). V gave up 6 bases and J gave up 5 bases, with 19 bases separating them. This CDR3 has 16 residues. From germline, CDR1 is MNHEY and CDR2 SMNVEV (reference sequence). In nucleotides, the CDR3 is TGTGCCAGCAGACCACCGACGGCAGGGCGGACCGGGGAGCTGTTTTTT. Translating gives CASRPPTAGRTGELFF.

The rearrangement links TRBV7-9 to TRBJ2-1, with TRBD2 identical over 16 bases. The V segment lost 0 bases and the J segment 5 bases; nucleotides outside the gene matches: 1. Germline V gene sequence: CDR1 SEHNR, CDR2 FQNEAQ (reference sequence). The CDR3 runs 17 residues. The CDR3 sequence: CASSLAGTSGRDNEQFF. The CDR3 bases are TGTGCCAGCAGCTTAGCGGGGACTAGCGGGAGGGACAATGAGCAGTTCTTC. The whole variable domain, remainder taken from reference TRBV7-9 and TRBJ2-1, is DTGVSQNPRHKITKRGQNVTFRCDPISEHNRLYWYRQTLGQGPEFLTYFQNEAQLEKSRLLSDRFSAERPKGSFSTLEIQRTEQGDSAMYLCASSLAGTSGRDNEQFFGPGTRLTVL.

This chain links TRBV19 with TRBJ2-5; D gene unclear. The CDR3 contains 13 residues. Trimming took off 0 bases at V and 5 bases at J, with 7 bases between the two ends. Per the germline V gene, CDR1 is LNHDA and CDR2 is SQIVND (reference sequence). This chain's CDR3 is CASSIDGEETQYF. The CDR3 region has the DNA TGTGCCAGTAGTATAGATGGAGAGGAGACCCAGTACTTC.

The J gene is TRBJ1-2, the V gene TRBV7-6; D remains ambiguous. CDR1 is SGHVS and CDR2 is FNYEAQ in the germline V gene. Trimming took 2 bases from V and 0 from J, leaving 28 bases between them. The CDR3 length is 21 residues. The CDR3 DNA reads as TGTGCCAGCAGCTTACGGGAGCCGTCCCTCGCCGCCGGGTGGGCTAACTATGGCTACACCTTC. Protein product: CASSLREPSLAAGWANYGYTF.

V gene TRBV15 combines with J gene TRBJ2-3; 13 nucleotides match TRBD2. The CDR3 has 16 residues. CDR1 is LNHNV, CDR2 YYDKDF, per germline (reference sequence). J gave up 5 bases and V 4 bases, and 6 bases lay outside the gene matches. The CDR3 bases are TGTGCCACCAGCATGCGGACTAGCGGGGGAGTAGATACGCAGTATTTT. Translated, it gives CATSMRTSGGVDTQYF.

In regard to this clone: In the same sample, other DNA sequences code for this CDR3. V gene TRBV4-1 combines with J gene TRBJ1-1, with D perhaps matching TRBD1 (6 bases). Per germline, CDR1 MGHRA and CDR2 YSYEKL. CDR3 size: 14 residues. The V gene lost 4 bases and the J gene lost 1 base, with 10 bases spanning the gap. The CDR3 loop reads CASSLPRGNTEAFF. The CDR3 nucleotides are TGCGCCAGCAGCCTACCCAGGGGGAACACTGAAGCTTTCTTT.

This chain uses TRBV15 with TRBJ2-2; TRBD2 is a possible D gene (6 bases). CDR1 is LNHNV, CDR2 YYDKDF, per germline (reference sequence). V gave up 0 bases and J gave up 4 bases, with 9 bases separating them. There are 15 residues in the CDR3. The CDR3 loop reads CATSREGGGTGELFF. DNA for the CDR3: TGTGCCACCAGCAGAGAGGGGGGAGGCACCGGGGAGCTGTTTTTT.

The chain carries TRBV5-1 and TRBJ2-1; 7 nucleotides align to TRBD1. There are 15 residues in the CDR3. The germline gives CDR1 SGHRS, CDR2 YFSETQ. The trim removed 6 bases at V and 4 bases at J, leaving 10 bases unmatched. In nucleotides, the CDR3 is TGCGCCAGCACGAGAGGTGGACAGGCTTACAATGAGCAGTTCTTC. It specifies CASTRGGQAYNEQFF.

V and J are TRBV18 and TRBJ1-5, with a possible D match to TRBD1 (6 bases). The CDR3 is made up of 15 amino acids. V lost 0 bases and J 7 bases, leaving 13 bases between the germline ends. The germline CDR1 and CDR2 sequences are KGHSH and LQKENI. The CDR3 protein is CASSPPGAHGQPQHF. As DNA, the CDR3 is TGTGCCAGCTCACCACCGGGGGCGCATGGACAGCCCCAGCATTTT.

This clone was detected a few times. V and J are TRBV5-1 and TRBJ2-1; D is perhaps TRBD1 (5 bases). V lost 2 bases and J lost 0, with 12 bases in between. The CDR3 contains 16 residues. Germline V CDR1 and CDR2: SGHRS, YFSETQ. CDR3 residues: CASSFRPDSSYNEQFF. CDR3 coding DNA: TGCGCCAGCAGCTTCCGACCCGACAGCTCCTACAATGAGCAGTTCTTC.

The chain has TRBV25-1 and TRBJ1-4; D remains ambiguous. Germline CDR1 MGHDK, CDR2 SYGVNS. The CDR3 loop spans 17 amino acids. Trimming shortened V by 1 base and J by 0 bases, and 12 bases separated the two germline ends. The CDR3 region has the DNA TGTGCCAGCAGTGAATTGGGCGGCACGGCAACTAATGAAAAACTGTTTTTT. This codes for CASSELGGTATNEKLFF.

The CDR3, as DNA: TGTGCCAGCAGTTACCGGGTGCAGAATTCACCCCTCCACTTT. This translates into CASSYRVQNSPLHF. J is TRBJ1-6 and V is TRBV6-5; D is undetermined. Germline-derived CDR1 and CDR2 are MNHEY and SVGAGI. The CDR3 extends over 14 amino acids. Between the trimmed V and J ends, which lost 2 bases and 7 bases, there was a span of 9 bases.